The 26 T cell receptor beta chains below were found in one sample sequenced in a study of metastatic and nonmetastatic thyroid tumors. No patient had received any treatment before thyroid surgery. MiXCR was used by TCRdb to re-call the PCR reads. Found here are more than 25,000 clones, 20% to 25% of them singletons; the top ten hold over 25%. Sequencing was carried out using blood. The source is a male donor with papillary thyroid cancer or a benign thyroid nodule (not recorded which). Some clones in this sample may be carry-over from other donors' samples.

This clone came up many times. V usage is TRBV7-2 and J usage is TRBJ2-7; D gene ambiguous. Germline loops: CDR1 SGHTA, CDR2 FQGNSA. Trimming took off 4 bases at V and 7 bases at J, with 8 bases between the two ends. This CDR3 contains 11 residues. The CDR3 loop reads CASSSAAEQYF. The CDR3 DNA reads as TGTGCCAGCAGCTCAGCTGCTGAGCAGTACTTC.

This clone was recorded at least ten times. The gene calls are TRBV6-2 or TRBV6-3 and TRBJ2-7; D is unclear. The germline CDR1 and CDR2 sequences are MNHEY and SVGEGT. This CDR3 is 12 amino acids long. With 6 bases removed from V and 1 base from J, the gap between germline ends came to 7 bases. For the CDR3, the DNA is TGTGCCAGCAGCGGACCGTCCTACGAGCAGTACTTC. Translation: CASSGPSYEQYF.

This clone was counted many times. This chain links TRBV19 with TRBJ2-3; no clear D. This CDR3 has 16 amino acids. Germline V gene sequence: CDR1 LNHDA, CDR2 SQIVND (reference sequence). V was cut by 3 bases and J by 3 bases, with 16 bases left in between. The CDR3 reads CASSMSGPARTDTQYF. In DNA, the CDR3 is TGTGCCAGTAGTATGTCCGGACCAGCCAGGACAGATACGCAGTATTTT.

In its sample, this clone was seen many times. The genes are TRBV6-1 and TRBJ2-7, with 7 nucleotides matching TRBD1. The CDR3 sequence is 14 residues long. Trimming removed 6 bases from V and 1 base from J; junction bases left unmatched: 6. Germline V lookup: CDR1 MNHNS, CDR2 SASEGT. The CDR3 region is CASRPGTDSYEQYF. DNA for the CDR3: TGTGCCAGCAGGCCCGGGACAGATTCCTACGAGCAGTACTTC.

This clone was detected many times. In DNA form, the CDR3 reads TGTGCCAGCAGTTTCTTTGGCCGGACTTCACCCCTCCACTTT. The encoded protein is CASSFFGRTSPLHF. The V and J genes are TRBV12-3 or TRBV12-4 and TRBJ1-6, with D hard to call. Trimming took 3 bases from V and 9 from J, leaving 12 bases between them. The CDR3 sequence is 14 residues long.

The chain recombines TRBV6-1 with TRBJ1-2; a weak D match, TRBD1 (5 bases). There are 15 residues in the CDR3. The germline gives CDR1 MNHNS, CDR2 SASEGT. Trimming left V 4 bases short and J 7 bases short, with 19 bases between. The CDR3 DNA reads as TGTGCCAGCAGTGGGTTGACAGTTGGCTTCTCTGGCTACACCTTC. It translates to CASSGLTVGFSGYTF.

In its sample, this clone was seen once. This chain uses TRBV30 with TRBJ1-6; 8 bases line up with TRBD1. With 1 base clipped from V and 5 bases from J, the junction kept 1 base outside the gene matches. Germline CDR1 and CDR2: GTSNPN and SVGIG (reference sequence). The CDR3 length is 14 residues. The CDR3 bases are TGTGCCTGGAGTGGGGGACAGGATAATTCACCCCTCCACTTT. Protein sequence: CAWSGGQDNSPLHF.

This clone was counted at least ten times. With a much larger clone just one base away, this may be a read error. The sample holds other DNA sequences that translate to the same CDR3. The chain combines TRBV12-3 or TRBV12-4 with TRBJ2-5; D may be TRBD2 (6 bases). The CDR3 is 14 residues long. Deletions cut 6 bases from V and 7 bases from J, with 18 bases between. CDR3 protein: CASRPGPTEGTQYF. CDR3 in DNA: TGTGCCAGCAGACCCGGGCCTACGGAGGGGACCCAGTACTTC.

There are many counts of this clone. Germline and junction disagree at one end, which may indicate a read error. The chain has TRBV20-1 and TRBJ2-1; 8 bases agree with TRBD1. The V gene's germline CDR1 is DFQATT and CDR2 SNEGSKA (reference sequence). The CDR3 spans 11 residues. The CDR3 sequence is CSASGQGADLF. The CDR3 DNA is TGCAGTGCTAGCGGACAGGGCGCTGATCTCTTC.

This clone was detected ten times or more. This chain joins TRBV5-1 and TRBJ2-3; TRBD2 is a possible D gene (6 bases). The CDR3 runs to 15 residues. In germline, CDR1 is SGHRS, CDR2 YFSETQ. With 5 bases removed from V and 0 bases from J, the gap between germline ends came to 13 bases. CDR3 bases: TGCGCCAGCAGATTGACTAGTTCTAGCACAGATACGCAGTATTTT. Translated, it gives CASRLTSSSTDTQYF.

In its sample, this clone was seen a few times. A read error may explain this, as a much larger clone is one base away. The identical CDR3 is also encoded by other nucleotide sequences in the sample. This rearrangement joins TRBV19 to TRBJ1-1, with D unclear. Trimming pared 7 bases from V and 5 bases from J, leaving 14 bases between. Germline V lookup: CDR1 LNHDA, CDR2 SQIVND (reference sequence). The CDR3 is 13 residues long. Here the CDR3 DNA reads TGTGCCAGTAAGGATGGTGGATGGACTGAAGCTTTCTTT. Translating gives CASKDGGWTEAFF.

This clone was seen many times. CDR3 in amino acids: CASSPVQGEYYGYTF. The CDR3 DNA sequence: TGTGCCAGCAGTCCCGTACAGGGGGAGTACTATGGCTACACCTTC. The rearrangement joins TRBV28 to TRBJ1-2; 8 nucleotides align to TRBD1. V shed 5 bases, J shed 3 bases, and the junction held 8 bases outside the gene matches. The CDR3 extends over 15 amino acids. Germline loops: CDR1 MDHEN, CDR2 SYDVKM.

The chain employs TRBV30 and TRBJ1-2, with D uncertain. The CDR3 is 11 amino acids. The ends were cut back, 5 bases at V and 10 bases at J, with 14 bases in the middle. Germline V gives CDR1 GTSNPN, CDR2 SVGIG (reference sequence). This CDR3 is CAWRQPDDYTF. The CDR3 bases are TGTGCCTGGCGTCAGCCTGATGACTACACCTTC.

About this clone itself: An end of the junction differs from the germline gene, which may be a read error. CDR3 amino acids: CACTLNIESTDTKYF. CDR3 bases: TGTGCCTGCACCCTGAATATAGAAAGCACAGATACGAAGTATTTT. V is TRBV6-1 and J is TRBJ2-3, with unresolved D. CDR3 length: 15 amino acids. Per the germline V gene, CDR1 is MNHNS and CDR2 is SASEGT.

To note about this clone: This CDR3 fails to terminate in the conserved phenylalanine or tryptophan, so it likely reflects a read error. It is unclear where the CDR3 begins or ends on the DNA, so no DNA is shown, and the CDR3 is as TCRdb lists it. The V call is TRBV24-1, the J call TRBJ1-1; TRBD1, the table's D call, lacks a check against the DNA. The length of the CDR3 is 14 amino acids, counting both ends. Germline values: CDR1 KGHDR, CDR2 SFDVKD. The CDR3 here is CATSDRRGGTEALV.

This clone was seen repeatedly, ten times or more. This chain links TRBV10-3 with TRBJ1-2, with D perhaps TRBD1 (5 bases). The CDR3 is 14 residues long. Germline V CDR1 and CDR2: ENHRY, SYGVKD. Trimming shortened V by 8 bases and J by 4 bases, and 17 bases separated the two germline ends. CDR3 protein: CAIGGGGGAYGYTF. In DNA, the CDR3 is TGTGCCATCGGCGGCGGCGGAGGGGCCTATGGCTACACCTTC.

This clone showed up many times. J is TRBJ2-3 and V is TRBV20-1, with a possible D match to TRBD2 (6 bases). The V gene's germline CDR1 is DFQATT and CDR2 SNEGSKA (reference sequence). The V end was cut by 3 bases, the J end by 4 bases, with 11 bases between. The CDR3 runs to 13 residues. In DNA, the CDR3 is TGCAGTGCTAGTCTGGGGGGTCCAGATACGCAGTATTTT. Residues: CSASLGGPDTQYF.

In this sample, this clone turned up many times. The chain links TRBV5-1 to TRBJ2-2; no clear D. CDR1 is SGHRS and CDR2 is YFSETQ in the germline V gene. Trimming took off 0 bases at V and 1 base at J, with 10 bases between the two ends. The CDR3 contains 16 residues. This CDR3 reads CASSLAVTMNTGELFF. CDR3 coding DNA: TGCGCCAGCAGCTTGGCGGTAACTATGAACACCGGGGAGCTGTTTTTT.

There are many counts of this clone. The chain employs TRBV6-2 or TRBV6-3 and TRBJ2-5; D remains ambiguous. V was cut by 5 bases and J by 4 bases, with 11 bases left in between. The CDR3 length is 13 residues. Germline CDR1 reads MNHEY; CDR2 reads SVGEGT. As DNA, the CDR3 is TGTGCCAGCAGTAGACCGACCCCAGAGACCCAGTACTTC. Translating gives CASSRPTPETQYF.

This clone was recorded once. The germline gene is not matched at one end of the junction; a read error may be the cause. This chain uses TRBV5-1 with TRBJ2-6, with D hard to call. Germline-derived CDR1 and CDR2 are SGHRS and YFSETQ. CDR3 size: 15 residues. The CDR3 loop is CSSSLANSGANVLTF. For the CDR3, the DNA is TGCTCCAGCAGCTTGGCGAACTCTGGGGCCAACGTCCTGACTTTC.

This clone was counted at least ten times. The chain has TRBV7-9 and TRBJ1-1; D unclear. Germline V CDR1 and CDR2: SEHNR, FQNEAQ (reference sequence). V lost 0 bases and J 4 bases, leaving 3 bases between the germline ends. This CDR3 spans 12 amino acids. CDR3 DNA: TGTGCCAGCAGCTTAGCGGGCACTGAAGCTTTCTTT. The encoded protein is CASSLAGTEAFF.

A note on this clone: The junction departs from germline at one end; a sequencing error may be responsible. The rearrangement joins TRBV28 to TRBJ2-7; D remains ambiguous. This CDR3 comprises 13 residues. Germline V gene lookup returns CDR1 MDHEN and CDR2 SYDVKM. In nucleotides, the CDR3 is TGTGCCACGGTTACTGGTAGCTCCTACGAGCATTACTTC. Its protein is CATVTGSSYEHYF.

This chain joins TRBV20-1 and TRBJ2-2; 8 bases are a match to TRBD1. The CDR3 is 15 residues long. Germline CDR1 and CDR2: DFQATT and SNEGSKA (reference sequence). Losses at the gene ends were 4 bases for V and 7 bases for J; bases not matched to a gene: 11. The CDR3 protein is CSAIFSTGAIGELFF. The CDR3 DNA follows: TGCAGTGCTATTTTCTCGACAGGGGCGATCGGGGAGCTGTTTTTT.

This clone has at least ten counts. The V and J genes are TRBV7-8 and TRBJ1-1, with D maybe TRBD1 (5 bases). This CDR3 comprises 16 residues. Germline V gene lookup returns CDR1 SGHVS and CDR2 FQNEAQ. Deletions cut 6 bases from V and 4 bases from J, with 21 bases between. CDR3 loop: CASRTPWFGDLTEAFF. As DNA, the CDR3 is TGTGCCAGCAGAACTCCTTGGTTCGGGGACCTCACTGAAGCTTTCTTT.

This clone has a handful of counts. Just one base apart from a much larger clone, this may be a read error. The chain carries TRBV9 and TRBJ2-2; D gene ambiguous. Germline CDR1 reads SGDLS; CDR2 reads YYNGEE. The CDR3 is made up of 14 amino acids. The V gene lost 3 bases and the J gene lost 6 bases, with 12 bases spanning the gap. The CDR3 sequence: CASSATWGSGELFF. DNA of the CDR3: TGTGCCAGCAGCGCGACATGGGGTTCCGGGGAGCTGTTTTTT.

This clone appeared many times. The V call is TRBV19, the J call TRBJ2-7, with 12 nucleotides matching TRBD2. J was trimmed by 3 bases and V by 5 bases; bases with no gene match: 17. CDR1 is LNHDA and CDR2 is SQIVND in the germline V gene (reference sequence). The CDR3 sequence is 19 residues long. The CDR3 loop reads CASSFSGTSGLTRYYEQYF. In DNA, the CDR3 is TGTGCCAGTAGTTTCTCCGGGACTAGCGGGCTCACTAGATACTACGAGCAGTACTTC.